The source of this T cell receptor beta chain is a study of beta chain features in type 1 diabetes. CDR1 is GTSNPN and CDR2 is SVGIG in the germline V gene (reference sequence). V shed 2 bases and J shed 5 bases, with 7 bases lying between them. This CDR3 has 12 amino acids. Sorting that relied on CD45RO/CCR7/CD25/CD127/CD95/CD27 yielded CD4+ naive, central memory, regulatory and stem cell-like memory cells. Sorted populations all exceeded 95% purity. cDNA synthesis used the whole RNA isolate, giving expressed TCRB sequences. Produced via immunoSEQ multiplex PCR; TCRdb's table is partial and in-frame only. Among some 700,000 clones listed, roughly 12% were seen once. Points on this clone: The antigen is unknown.

Study-wide results and caveats: Moderate yet significant TCRB CDR3 shortening was seen in Type 1 diabetes patients in all four CD4+ subsets. A cDNA-based sequencing approach could over-represent cells with high TCR expression.

Sequencing input: naive CD4+ T cells from blood. The source is a man between 18 and 29 years old with type 1 diabetes. This rearrangement joins TRBV30 to TRBJ2-1; D gene unclear. The CDR3 loop is CAWSRAHNEQFF. The CDR3 nucleotides are TGTGCCTGGAGTCGGGCACACAATGAGCAGTTCTTC. The complete variable domain, with remaining parts taken from reference TRBV30 and TRBJ2-1, reads SQTIHQWPATLVQPVGSPLSLECTVEGTSNPNLYWYRQAAGRGLQLLFYSVGIGQISSEVPQNLSASRPQDRQFILSSKKLLLSDSGFYLCAWSRAHNEQFFGPGTRLTVL.